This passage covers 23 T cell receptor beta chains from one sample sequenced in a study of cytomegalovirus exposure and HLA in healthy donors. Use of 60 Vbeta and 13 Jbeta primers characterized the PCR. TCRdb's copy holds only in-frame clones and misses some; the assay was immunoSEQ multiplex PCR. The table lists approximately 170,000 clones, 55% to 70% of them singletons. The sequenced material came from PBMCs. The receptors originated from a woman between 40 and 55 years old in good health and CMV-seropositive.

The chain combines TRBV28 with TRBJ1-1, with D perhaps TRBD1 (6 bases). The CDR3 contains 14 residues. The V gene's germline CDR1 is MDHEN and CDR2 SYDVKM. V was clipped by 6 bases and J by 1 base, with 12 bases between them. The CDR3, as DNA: TGTGCCAGCAGCCCCGTAGGGGGGAACACTGAAGCTTTCTTT. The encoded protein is CASSPVGGNTEAFF.

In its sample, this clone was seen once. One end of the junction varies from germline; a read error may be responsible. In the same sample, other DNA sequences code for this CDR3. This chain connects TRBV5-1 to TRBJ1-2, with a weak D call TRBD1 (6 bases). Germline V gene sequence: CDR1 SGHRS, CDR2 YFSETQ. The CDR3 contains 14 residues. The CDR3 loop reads CASSLGTANYGYTF. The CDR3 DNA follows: TGCGCCAGCAGCTTGGGGACAGCAAACTACGGCTACACCTTC.

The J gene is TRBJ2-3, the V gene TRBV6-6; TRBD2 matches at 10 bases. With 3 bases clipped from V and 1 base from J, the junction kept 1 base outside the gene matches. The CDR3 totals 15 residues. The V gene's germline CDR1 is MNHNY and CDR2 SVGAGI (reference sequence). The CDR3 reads CASSYLAGGTDTQYF. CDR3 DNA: TGTGCCAGCAGTTATCTAGCGGGGGGCACAGATACGCAGTATTTT.

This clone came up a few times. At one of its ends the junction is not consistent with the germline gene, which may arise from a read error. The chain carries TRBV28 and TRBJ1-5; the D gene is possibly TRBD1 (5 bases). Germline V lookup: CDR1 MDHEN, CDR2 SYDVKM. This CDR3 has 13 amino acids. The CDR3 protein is CASRSRGNQPQNF. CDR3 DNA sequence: TGTGCCAGCCGGTCACGGGGGAATCAGCCCCAGAATTTT.

The CDR3, as DNA: TGTGCCAGCAGCCCGACAGGGGCTGGAAACACCATATATTTT. This gives the protein CASSPTGAGNTIYF. The chain has TRBV7-3 and TRBJ1-3, with 8 nucleotides matching TRBD1. Trimming cost V 5 bases and J 2 bases; bases outside gene matches: 2. Germline loops: CDR1 SGHTA, CDR2 FQGTGA. The CDR3 is 14 residues long.

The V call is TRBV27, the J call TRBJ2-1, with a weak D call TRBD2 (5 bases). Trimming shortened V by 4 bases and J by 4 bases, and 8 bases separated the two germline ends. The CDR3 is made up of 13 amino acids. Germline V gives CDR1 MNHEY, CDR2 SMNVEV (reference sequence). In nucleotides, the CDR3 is TGTGCCAGCAGTTGGAGGCAATACAATGAGCAGTTCTTC. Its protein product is CASSWRQYNEQFF.

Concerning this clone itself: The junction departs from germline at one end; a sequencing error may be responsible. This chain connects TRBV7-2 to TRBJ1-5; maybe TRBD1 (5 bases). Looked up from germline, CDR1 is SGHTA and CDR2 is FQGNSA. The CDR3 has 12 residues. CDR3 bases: TGTGCCAGCAGCTTCCGGGGGGAGCCCCAGAATTTT. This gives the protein CASSFRGEPQNF. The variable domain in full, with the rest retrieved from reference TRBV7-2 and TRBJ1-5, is GAGVSQSPSNKVTEKGKDVELRCDPISGHTALYWYRQSLGQGLEFLIYFQGNSAPDKSGLPSDRFSAERTGGSVSTLTIQRTQQEDSAVYLCASSFRGEPQNFGDGTRLSIL.

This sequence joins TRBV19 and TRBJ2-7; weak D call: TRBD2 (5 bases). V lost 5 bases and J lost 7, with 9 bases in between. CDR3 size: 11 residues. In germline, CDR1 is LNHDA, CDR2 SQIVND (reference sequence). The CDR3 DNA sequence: TGTGCCAGTAGTGAGGGCCAGGAGCAGTACTTC. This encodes CASSEGQEQYF.

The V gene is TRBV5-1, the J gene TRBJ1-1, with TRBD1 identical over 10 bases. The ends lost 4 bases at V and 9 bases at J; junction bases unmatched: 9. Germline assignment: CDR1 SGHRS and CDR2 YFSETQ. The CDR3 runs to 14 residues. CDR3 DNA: TGCGCCAGCAGCGCCGGGACAGGGGATCTACAAGCTTTCTTT. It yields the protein CASSAGTGDLQAFF.

The CDR3 region has the DNA TGTGCCATCAGTGCCCGGACTAGCGGACATTACAATGAGCAGTTCTTC. This codes for CAISARTSGHYNEQFF. The V and J genes are TRBV10-3 and TRBJ2-1, with 10 bases identical to TRBD2. CDR3 length equals 16 residues. Germline trimming cut 4 bases from V and 4 bases from J; bases unmatched to any gene: 7. The germline gives CDR1 ENHRY, CDR2 SYGVKD.

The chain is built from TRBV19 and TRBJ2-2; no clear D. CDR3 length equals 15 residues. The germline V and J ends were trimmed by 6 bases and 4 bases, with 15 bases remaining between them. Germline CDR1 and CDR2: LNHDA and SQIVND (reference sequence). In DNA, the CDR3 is TGTGCCAGTAGCGGATACGAGGATGCCACCGGGGAGCTGTTTTTT. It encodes CASSGYEDATGELFF.

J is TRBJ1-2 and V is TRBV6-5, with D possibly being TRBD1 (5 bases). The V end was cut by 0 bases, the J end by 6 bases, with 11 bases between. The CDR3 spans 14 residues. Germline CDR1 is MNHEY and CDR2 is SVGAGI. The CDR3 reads CASSYSGYRNGYTF. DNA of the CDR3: TGTGCCAGCAGTTACTCGGGGTACAGGAATGGCTACACCTTC.

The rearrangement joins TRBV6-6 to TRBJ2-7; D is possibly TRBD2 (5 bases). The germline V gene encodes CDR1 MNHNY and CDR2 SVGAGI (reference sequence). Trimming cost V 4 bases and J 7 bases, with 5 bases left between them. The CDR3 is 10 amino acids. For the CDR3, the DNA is TGTGCCAGCAGTTCGGGGGAGCAGTACTTC. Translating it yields CASSSGEQYF.

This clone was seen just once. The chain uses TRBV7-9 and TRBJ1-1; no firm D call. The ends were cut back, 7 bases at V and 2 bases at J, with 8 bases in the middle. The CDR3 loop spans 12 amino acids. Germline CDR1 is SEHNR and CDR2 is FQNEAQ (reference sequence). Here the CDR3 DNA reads TGTGCCAGCACCGACACCAACACTGAAGCTTTCTTT. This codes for CASTDTNTEAFF.

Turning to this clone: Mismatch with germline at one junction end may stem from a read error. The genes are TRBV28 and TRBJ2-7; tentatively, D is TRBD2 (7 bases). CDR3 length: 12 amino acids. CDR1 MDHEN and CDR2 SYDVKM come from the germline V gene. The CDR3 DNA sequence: TGTGCCAGCAGTTTATCGGGGGGACAAACCGAATTC. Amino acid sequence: CASSLSGGQTEF.

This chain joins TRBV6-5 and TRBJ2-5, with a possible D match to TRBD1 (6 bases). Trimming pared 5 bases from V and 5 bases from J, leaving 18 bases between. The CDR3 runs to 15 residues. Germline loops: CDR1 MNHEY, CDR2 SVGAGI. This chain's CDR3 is CASSIPGDKFETQYF. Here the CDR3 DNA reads TGTGCCAGCAGTATCCCCGGGGACAAGTTCGAGACCCAGTACTTC.

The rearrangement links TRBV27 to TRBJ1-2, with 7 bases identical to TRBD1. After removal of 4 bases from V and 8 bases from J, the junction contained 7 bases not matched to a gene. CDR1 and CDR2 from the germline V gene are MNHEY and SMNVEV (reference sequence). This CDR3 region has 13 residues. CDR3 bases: TGTGCCAGCAGTTCAGGGGTACAGGGGGGCTACACCTTC. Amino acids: CASSSGVQGGYTF.

CDR3: CAIRKQGTVAGEQYF. The CDR3 coding sequence is TGTGCCATCAGAAAACAGGGTACGGTCGCGGGCGAGCAGTACTTC. V usage is TRBV10-3 and J usage is TRBJ2-7, with D possibly being TRBD1 (6 bases). V was cut by 6 bases and J by 6 bases, with 21 bases left in between. Germline lookup yields CDR1 ENHRY and CDR2 SYGVKD. This CDR3 is built from 15 residues.

The CDR3 loop is CASSEQTDRLGGYTF. The CDR3 DNA is TGTGCCAGCAGTGAGCAGACGGACAGACTGGGTGGCTACACCTTC. V is TRBV6-1 and J is TRBJ1-2; a possible D gene is TRBD1 (6 bases). The CDR3 is 15 amino acids. Germline values: CDR1 MNHNS, CDR2 SASEGT. V lost 3 bases to trimming and J lost 7 bases, with 18 bases between them.

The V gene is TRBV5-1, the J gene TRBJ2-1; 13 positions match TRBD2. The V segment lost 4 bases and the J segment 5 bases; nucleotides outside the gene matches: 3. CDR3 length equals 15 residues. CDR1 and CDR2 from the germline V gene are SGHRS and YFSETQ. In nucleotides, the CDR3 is TGCGCCAGCAGCGAACTAGCGGGAGGGCACAATGAGCAGTTCTTC. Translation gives CASSELAGGHNEQFF.

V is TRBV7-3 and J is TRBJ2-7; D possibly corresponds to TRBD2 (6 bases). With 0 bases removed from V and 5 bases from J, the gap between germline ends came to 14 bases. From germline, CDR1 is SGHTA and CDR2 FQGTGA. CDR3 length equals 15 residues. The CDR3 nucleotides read TGTGCCAGCAGCTTAACGCACTGGGGGGTCCACGAGCAGTACTTC. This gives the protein CASSLTHWGVHEQYF.

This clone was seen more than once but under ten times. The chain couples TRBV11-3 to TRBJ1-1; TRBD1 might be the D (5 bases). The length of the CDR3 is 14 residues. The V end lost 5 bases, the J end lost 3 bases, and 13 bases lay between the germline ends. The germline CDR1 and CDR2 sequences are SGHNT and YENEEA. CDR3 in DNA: TGTGCCAGCAGCCCGCCAGGGTCGGACACTGAAGCTTTCTTT. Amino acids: CASSPPGSDTEAFF. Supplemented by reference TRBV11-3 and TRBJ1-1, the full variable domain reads EAGVVQSPRYKIIEKKQPVAFWCNPISGHNTLYWYLQNLGQGPELLIRYENEEAVDDSQLPKDRFSAERLKGVDSTLKIQPAELGDSAVYLCASSPPGSDTEAFFGQGTRLTVV.

CDR3 protein: CASSYLSGYEQYF. The CDR3 DNA follows: TGTGCCAGCAGTTACCTATCAGGCTACGAGCAGTACTTC. The chain links TRBV6-5 to TRBJ2-7; no reliable D call. V was pared by 2 bases and J by 3 bases, with 8 bases between. This CDR3 has 13 residues. CDR1 and CDR2 (germline): MNHEY, SVGAGI.